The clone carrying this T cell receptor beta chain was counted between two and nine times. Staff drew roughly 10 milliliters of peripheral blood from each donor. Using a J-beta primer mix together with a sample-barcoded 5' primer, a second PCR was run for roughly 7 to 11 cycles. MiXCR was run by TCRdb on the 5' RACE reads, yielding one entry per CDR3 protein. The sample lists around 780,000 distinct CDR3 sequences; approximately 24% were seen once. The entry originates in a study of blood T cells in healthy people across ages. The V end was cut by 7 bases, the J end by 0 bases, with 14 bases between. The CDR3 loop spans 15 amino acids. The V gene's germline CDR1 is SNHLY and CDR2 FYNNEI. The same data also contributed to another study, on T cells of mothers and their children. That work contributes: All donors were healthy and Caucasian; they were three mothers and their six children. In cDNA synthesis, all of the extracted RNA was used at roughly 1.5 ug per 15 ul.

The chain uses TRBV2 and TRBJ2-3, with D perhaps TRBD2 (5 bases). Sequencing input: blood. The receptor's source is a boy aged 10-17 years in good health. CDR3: CASIMERLSTDTQYF. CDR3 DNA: TGTGCCAGCATCATGGAGCGGCTTAGCACAGATACGCAGTATTTT.